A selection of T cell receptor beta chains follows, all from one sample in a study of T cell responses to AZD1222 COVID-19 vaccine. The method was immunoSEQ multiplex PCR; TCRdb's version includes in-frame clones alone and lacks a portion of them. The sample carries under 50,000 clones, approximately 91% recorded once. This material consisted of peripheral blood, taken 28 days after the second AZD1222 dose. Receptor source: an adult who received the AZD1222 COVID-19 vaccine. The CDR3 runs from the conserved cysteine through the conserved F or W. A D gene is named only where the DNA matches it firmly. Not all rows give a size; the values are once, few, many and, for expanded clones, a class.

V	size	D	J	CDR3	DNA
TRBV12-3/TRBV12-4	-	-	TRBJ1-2	CASSPSTGHGYTF	TGTGCCAGCAGTCCATCGACAGGCCATGGCTACACCTTC
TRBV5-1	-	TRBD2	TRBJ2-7	CANPPLAGGLYEQYF	TGCGCCAATCCCCCCCTAGCGGGAGGGTTATACGAGCAGTACTTC
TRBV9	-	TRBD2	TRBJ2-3	CASSVTSGSYADTQYF	TGTGCCAGCAGCGTGACTAGCGGGAGTTACGCAGATACGCAGTATTTT
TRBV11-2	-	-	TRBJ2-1	CASSYIGGQTYNEQFF	TGTGCCAGCAGCTATATCGGGGGGCAAACCTACAATGAGCAGTTCTTC
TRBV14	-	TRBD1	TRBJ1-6	CASSQLGQGNSPLHF	TGTGCCAGCAGCCAATTGGGACAGGGGAATTCACCCCTCCACTTT
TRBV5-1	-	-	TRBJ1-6	CASSPGGFVSPLHF	TGCGCCAGCAGCCCCGGAGGGTTTGTTTCACCCCTCCACTTT
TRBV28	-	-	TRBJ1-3	CASSLGAFTSGNTIYF	TGTGCCAGCAGTTTGGGAGCCTTTACCTCTGGAAACACCATATATTTT
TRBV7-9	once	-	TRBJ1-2	CASRSGIYGYTF	TGTGCCAGCAGGTCCGGAATCTATGGCTACACCTTC
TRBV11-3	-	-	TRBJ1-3	CASSSTAGNTIYF	TGTGCCAGCAGCTCTACAGCTGGAAACACCATATATTTT
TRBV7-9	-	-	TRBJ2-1	CASSLLQILVF	TGTGCCAGCAGCTTATTGCAGATATTAGTCTTC
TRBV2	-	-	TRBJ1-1	CASRHLTANTEAFF	TGTGCCAGCAGACATTTGACAGCGAACACTGAAGCTTTCTTT
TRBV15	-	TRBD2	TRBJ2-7	CATSRDRGTSGSYEQYF	TGTGCCACCAGCAGAGATCGAGGGACTAGCGGTTCCTACGAGCAGTACTTC
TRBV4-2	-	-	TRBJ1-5	CASSQGDRGRTVHQPQHF	TGTGCCAGCAGCCAAGGAGATCGAGGGAGGACAGTACATCAGCCCCAGCATTTT
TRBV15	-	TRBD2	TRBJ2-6	CATSRGEGTVTGTGANVLTF	TGTGCCACCAGCAGGGGGGAGGGGACCGTCACCGGAACTGGGGCCAACGTCCTGACTTTC
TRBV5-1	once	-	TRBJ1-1	CASSTNTEAFF	TGCGCCAGCAGCACTAACACTGAAGCTTTCTTT
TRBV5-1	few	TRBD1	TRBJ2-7	CASSADRGLYEQYF	TGCGCCAGCAGCGCTGACAGGGGGCTCTACGAGCAGTACTTC
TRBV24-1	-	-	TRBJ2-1	CATSSYKTDINEQFF	TGTGCCACCAGTTCCTATAAGACGGACATCAATGAGCAGTTCTTC
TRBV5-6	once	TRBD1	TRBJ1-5	CASSSDRFVNQPQHF	TGTGCCAGCAGCTCGGACAGGTTCGTCAATCAGCCCCAGCATTTT
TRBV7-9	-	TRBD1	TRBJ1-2	CASSPGTGGLSGYTF	TGTGCCAGCAGCCCCGGGACAGGGGGTTTGTCGGGCTACACCTTC
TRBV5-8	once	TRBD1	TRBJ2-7	CASSDRDRGRRVQYF	TGTGCCAGCAGCGACCGGGACAGGGGGCGTAGGGTGCAGTACTTC
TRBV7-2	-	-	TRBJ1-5	CASRLGGWGPQHF	TGTGCCAGCAGGCTAGGGGGTTGGGGGCCCCAGCATTTT
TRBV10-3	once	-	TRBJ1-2	CAIKGQGTNYGYTF	TGTGCCATCAAGGGGCAGGGGACTAACTATGGCTACACCTTC
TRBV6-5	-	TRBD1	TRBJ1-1	CASSYWTGANTEAFF	TGTGCCAGCAGTTACTGGACAGGCGCGAACACTGAAGCTTTCTTT
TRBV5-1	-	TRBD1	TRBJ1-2	CASSPDRNGYTF	TGCGCCAGCAGTCCGGACAGGAATGGCTACACCTTC
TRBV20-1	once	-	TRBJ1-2	CSASQGTNYGYTF	TGCAGTGCTAGTCAGGGGACGAACTATGGCTACACCTTC
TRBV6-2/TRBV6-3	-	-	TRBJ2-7	CASSYGTIAASSYEQYF	TGTGCCAGCAGTTACGGGACCATAGCGGCGAGCTCCTACGAGCAGTACTTC
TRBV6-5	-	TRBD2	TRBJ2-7	CASQRIAGVSYEQYF	TGTGCCAGCCAAAGGATAGCGGGAGTTTCATACGAGCAGTACTTC
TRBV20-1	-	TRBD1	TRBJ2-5	CSTRQGETQYF	TGCAGTACCCGACAGGGAGAGACCCAGTACTTC
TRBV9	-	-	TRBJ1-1	CASSVELGTEAFF	TGTGCCAGCAGCGTAGAACTGGGTACTGAAGCTTTCTTT
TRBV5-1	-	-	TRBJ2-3	CASSLAGRTDTQYF	TGCGCCAGCAGCTTGGCCGGACGCACAGATACGCAGTATTTT
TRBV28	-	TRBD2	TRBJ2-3	CASSLGSTSGSTDTQYF	TGTGCCAGCAGTTTAGGGTCGACTAGCGGGAGTACAGATACGCAGTATTTT
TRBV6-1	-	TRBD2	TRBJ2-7	CASSEEGGSNSYEQYF	TGTGCCAGCAGTGAAGAGGGCGGGAGTAACTCCTACGAGCAGTACTTC
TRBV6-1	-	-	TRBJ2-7	CASSEGLDGYEQYF	TGTGCCAGCAGTGAAGGACTAGACGGCTACGAGCAGTACTTC
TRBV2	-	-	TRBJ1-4	CASSEVGYHNEKLFF	TGTGCCAGCAGTGAAGTAGGTTACCATAATGAAAAACTGTTTTTT
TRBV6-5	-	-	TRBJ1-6	CASQRGARIGPLHF	TGTGCCAGCCAACGTGGGGCCCGGATAGGTCCCCTCCACTTT
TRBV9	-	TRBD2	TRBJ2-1	CASSSGGGPNEQFF	TGTGCCAGCAGCTCCGGGGGGGGGCCCAATGAGCAGTTCTTC
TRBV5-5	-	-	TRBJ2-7	CASSSISLGRRGYEQYF	TGTGCCAGCAGCTCCATATCTCTAGGCCGCCGCGGATACGAGCAGTACTTC
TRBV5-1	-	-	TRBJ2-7	CASSLAPGTTSYEQYF	TGCGCCAGCAGCTTGGCTCCCGGGACAACTTCGTACGAGCAGTACTTC
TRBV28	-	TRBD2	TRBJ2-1	CASRSPGTSGRRGYNEQFF	TGTGCCAGCAGAAGTCCCGGGACTAGCGGGAGGAGGGGGTACAATGAGCAGTTCTTC
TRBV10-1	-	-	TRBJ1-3	CASTPNSGNTIYF	TGCGCCAGCACTCCTAACTCTGGAAACACCATATATTTT
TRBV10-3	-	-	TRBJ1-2	CAITTENYGYTF	TGTGCCATCACGACAGAAAACTATGGCTACACCTTC
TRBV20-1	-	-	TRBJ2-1	CSASNNEQFF	TGCAGTGCTAGCAACAATGAGCAGTTCTTC
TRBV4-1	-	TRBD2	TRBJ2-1	CASSQELGGAYNEQFF	TGCGCCAGCAGCCAAGAATTGGGGGGGGCCTACAATGAGCAGTTCTTC
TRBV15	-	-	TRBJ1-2	CATSSQRGPYGYTF	TGTGCCACCAGCAGTCAGAGAGGTCCCTATGGCTACACCTTC
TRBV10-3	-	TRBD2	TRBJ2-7	CAIRPLSGGIDEQYF	TGTGCCATCAGGCCCCTCAGCGGGGGAATAGACGAGCAGTACTTC
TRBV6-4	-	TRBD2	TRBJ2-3	CASSDSPTSGGADTQYF	TGTGCCAGCAGTGACTCTCCCACTAGCGGGGGGGCAGATACGCAGTATTTT
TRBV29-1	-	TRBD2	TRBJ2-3	CSVPGLAGGDTQYF	TGCAGCGTCCCGGGACTAGCGGGGGGTGATACGCAGTATTTT
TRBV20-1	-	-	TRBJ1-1	CSARDPSEAFF	TGCAGTGCTAGAGACCCATCTGAAGCTTTCTTT
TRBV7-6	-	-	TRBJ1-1	CASSPTGSLNTEAFF	TGTGCCAGCAGCCCCACAGGCAGTCTGAACACTGAAGCTTTCTTT
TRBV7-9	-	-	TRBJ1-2	CASSSFEAETRYGYTF	TGTGCCAGCAGCTCGTTTGAGGCCGAGACCCGTTATGGCTACACCTTC
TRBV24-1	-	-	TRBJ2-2	CATSDTTGTGELFF	TGTGCCACCAGTGACACCACCGGGACCGGGGAGCTGTTTTTT
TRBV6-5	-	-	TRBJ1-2	CASSYLDPGAYGYTF	TGTGCCAGCAGTTACTTAGATCCAGGGGCCTATGGCTACACCTTC
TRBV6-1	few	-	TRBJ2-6	CASSEANSGANVLTF	TGTGCCAGCAGTGAAGCCAACTCTGGGGCCAACGTCCTGACTTTC
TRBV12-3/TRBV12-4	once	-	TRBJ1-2	CASSLAEYYGYTF	TGTGCCAGCAGTTTGGCGGAGTACTATGGCTACACCTTC
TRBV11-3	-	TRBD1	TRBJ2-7	CASSAGTGTYEQYF	TGTGCCAGCAGCGCCGGGACAGGGACCTACGAGCAGTACTTC
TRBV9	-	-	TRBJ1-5	CASIPSGGSVHQPQHF	TGTGCCAGCATTCCCTCAGGAGGGTCTGTACATCAGCCCCAGCATTTT
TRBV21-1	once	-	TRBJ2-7	CASSNRVGTQDYEQYF	TGTGCCAGCAGCAATCGCGTCGGGACACAAGACTACGAGCAGTACTTC
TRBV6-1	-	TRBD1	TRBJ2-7	CASSEIRTGGFYEQYF	TGTGCCAGCAGTGAAATCCGGACAGGGGGTTTCTACGAGCAGTACTTC